The rows below give T cell receptor beta chains drawn from one sample of a study of beta chain features in type 1 diabetes. The table came from immunoSEQ multiplex PCR; TCRdb's copy has only in-frame clones and leaves some out. The sample holds nearly 700,000 clones, under 15% seen once. The source material was naive CD4+ T cells from blood. The receptor source for this set is a man in his late teens or twenties with type 1 diabetes. Both conserved end residues are part of each CDR3. A D gene is named only where the DNA matches it firmly. Clone size is not always given. Where it is, it says once, few, many or a class for expanded clones.

V gene	D gene	clone size	J gene	CDR3 protein	CDR3 DNA
TRBV19	NA	NA	TRBJ2-1	CASSMRGLGEDNEQFF	TGTGCCAGTAGTATGAGGGGTCTGGGAGAGGACAATGAGCAGTTCTTC
TRBV18	TRBD1	few	TRBJ1-6	CASSLGTGNSPLHF	TGTGCCAGCTCACTTGGGACAGGAAATTCACCCCTCCACTTT
TRBV9	NA	few	TRBJ1-2	CASSVTTVSYGYTF	TGTGCCAGCAGCGTAACGACAGTATCCTATGGCTACACCTTC
TRBV6-1	NA	NA	TRBJ2-3	CAISDLVAQYF	TGTGCCATCAGTGATCTGGTGGCGCAGTATTTT
TRBV5-1	NA	NA	TRBJ2-5	CASSLGAPRQEETQYF	TGCGCCAGCAGCTTGGGGGCCCCCAGGCAAGAAGAGACCCAGTACTTC
TRBV25-1	NA	few	TRBJ1-4	CASSVELNEKLFF	TGTGCCAGCAGTGTGGAGCTTAATGAAAAACTGTTTTTT
TRBV30	NA	NA	TRBJ1-1	CAWSGAGRLSTEAFF	TGTGCCTGGAGTGGGGCAGGGAGGTTAAGCACTGAAGCTTTCTTT
TRBV29-1	NA	NA	TRBJ1-2	CSVDGGLHMFNYGYTF	TGCAGCGTTGACGGGGGGCTTCATATGTTTAACTATGGCTACACCTTC
TRBV5-4	TRBD1	NA	TRBJ1-6	CASSHRDSNSPLHF	TGTGCCAGCAGCCACCGGGACAGTAATTCACCCCTCCACTTT
TRBV7-8	NA	NA	TRBJ1-2	CASSLAPVGYGYTF	TGTGCCAGCAGCTTAGCGCCTGTAGGGTATGGCTACACCTTC
TRBV11-2	NA	NA	TRBJ2-7	CASSSGQTYEQYF	TGTGCCAGCAGCTCCGGACAGACCTACGAGCAGTACTTC
TRBV5-6	NA	NA	TRBJ2-7	CASSFPVSEQYF	TGTGCCAGCAGCTTTCCCGTGAGCGAGCAGTACTTC
TRBV5-1	TRBD2	few	TRBJ2-5	CASSPQSREGETQYF	TGCGCCAGCAGCCCCCAGTCCCGGGAGGGCGAGACCCAGTACTTC
TRBV6-6	TRBD1	few	TRBJ1-4	CASSRQGMGTNEKLFF	TGTGCCAGCAGTCGACAGGGGATGGGGACTAATGAAAAACTGTTTTTT
TRBV5-1	NA	few	TRBJ2-1	CASSLEAYEQFF	TGCGCCAGCAGCTTGGAAGCTTATGAGCAGTTCTTC
TRBV4-2	NA	NA	TRBJ1-1	CASSQDLNTEAFF	TGTGCCAGCAGCCAAGATCTGAACACTGAAGCTTTCTTT
TRBV25-1	TRBD1	few	TRBJ1-1	CASRDRMNTEAFF	TGTGCCAGCAGGGACAGGATGAACACTGAAGCTTTCTTT
TRBV29-1	TRBD1	few	TRBJ1-1	CSVLDRPGGAEAFF	TGCAGCGTTTTGGACAGGCCCGGTGGGGCTGAAGCTTTCTTT
TRBV6-5	TRBD1	few	TRBJ2-5	CASSPYDRGEETQYF	TGTGCCAGCAGTCCTTATGACAGGGGGGAAGAGACCCAGTACTTC
TRBV11-1	TRBD1	few	TRBJ1-2	CASSQQGNYGYTF	TGTGCCAGCAGCCAACAGGGGAACTATGGCTACACCTTC
TRBV9	NA	few	TRBJ2-1	CASSALQGKDNEQFF	TGTGCCAGCAGCGCCCTACAAGGGAAAGACAATGAGCAGTTCTTC
TRBV6-5	TRBD2	few	TRBJ2-1	CASSYSGTSRRFF	TGTGCCAGCAGTTACTCGGGGACTAGCCGGCGGTTCTTC
TRBV28	NA	few	TRBJ1-1	CASSTPGPIEAFF	TGTGCCAGCAGTACTCCTGGTCCCATCGAAGCTTTCTTT
TRBV14	NA	few	TRBJ1-4	CASSLYRDLEKLFF	TGTGCCAGCAGCCTTTACAGGGACCTTGAAAAACTGTTTTTT
TRBV7-6	NA	few	TRBJ2-7	CASSLEVGYEQYF	TGTGCCAGCAGCTTAGAGGTCGGGTACGAGCAGTACTTC
TRBV7-9	TRBD2	NA	TRBJ2-1	CASSLTSGGAQQFF	TGTGCCAGCAGCTTGACTAGCGGGGGGGCACAACAGTTCTTC
TRBV29-1	NA	few	TRBJ1-1	CSVGQWANTEAFF	TGCAGCGTCGGACAGTGGGCCAACACTGAAGCTTTCTTT
TRBV6-5	TRBD1	NA	TRBJ2-2	CASTTDRGNAGELFF	TGTGCCAGCACCACGGACAGGGGTAACGCCGGGGAGCTGTTTTTT
TRBV7-3	NA	NA	TRBJ1-5	CASSLSGAGNQPQHF	TGTGCCAGCAGCTTGTCCGGGGCCGGGAATCAGCCCCAGCATTTT
TRBV7-8	TRBD1	few	TRBJ2-7	CASSLRGIGQGLVDEQYF	TGTGCCAGCAGCTTAAGGGGGATAGGACAGGGTTTAGTAGACGAGCAGTACTTC
TRBV25-1	NA	few	TRBJ2-7	CASGLYYEQYF	TGTGCCAGCGGGCTTTACTACGAGCAGTACTTC
TRBV5-4	NA	few	TRBJ2-3	CASSDGTPPTDTQYF	TGTGCCAGCAGCGACGGGACGCCGCCCACAGATACGCAGTATTTT
TRBV4-1	NA	few	TRBJ2-3	CASSQEGDPGWDTQYF	TGCGCCAGCAGCCAAGAGGGGGATCCGGGGTGGGATACGCAGTATTTT
TRBV28	TRBD1	NA	TRBJ1-1	CASREGARDTEAFF	TGTGCCAGCAGGGAGGGGGCGCGGGACACTGAAGCTTTCTTT
TRBV10-3	NA	few	TRBJ2-3	CAISPGRRDTDTQYF	TGTGCCATCAGCCCGGGCCGGAGAGACACAGATACGCAGTATTTT
TRBV9	NA	few	TRBJ2-1	CASSVARGSSYNEQFF	TGTGCCAGCAGCGTAGCTAGGGGGAGCTCCTACAATGAGCAGTTCTTC
TRBV6-4	NA	NA	TRBJ1-5	CASSARENQPQHF	TGTGCCAGCAGTGCTCGGGAGAATCAGCCCCAGCATTTT
TRBV12-5	TRBD2	NA	TRBJ2-4	CASGFLAAAKNIQYF	TGTGCTAGTGGTTTTCTAGCGGCCGCCAAAAACATTCAGTACTTC
TRBV11-1	NA	few	TRBJ2-1	CASSPSGGNYNEQFF	TGTGCCAGCAGCCCAAGTGGGGGGAACTACAATGAGCAGTTCTTC
TRBV29-1	NA	few	TRBJ2-2	CSAGGDRDRVTGELFF	TGCAGCGCCGGGGGGGACCGGGACAGGGTAACCGGGGAGCTGTTTTTT
TRBV2	TRBD1	NA	TRBJ1-1	CASSGHRGMTEAFF	TGTGCCAGCAGTGGTCACAGGGGGATGACTGAAGCTTTCTTT
TRBV4-2	NA	NA	TRBJ1-1	CASSQDQGSMNTEAFF	TGTGCCAGCAGCCAAGATCAGGGGTCCATGAACACTGAAGCTTTCTTT
TRBV6-5	NA	NA	TRBJ2-6	CASSQGSGANVLTF	TGTGCCAGCAGTCAGGGCTCTGGGGCCAACGTCCTGACTTTC
TRBV15	TRBD1	NA	TRBJ1-1	CATSRAGQEALGFF	TGTGCCACCAGCAGAGCGGGACAGGAGGCTTTAGGGTTCTTT
TRBV20-1	NA	few	TRBJ1-2	CSASPNYGYTF	TGCAGTGCTAGCCCCAACTATGGCTACACCTTC
TRBV7-9	NA	few	TRBJ2-1	CASSLKNDEQFF	TGTGCCAGCAGCTTAAAGAACGATGAGCAGTTCTTC
TRBV5-1	TRBD1	few	TRBJ2-5	CASSAPDRGQETQYF	TGCGCCAGCAGCGCCCCGGACAGGGGGCAAGAGACCCAGTACTTC
TRBV7-9	NA	few	TRBJ1-2	CASSLQNYGYTF	TGTGCCAGCAGCTTACAGAACTATGGCTACACCTTC
TRBV18	TRBD1	few	TRBJ1-1	CASSSGGGYTEAFF	TGTGCCAGCTCCTCAGGGGGTGGGTACACTGAAGCTTTCTTT
TRBV5-1	NA	few	TRBJ2-7	CASSRSTSGTELYEQYF	TGCGCCAGCAGCCGAAGTACTTCAGGGACCGAGCTGTACGAGCAGTACTTC
TRBV5-1	NA	NA	TRBJ2-1	CASSLDGPAYNEQFF	TGCGCCAGCAGCTTGGACGGACCGGCCTACAATGAGCAGTTCTTC
TRBV2	NA	few	TRBJ1-4	CASRAEEGREKLFF	TGTGCCAGCAGGGCAGAAGAGGGGCGTGAAAAACTGTTTTTT
TRBV5-1	TRBD1	few	TRBJ1-2	CASSVGQLNYGYTF	TGCGCCAGCAGCGTGGGACAGCTGAACTATGGCTACACCTTC